The 22 T cell receptor beta chains presented below share a single source sample, sequenced in a study of PD-L1 blockade in urothelial cancer. Libraries were prepared by immunoSEQ multiplex PCR; TCRdb keeps only in-frame clonotypes and omits some of them. The sample yields about 100,000 clones, under 85% seen once. Specimen: PBMCs, collected around atezolizumab (anti-PD-L1) treatment. The receptors shown here come from a man in his fifties with urothelial cancer.

V usage is TRBV4-1 and J usage is TRBJ2-3, with D unresolved. V was shortened by 4 bases and J by 4 bases, with 15 bases between the two germline ends. The CDR3 length is 15 residues. The V gene's germline CDR1 is MGHRA and CDR2 YSYEKL. The CDR3 region is CASSPEPALADTQYF. Here the CDR3 DNA reads TGCGCCAGCAGCCCGGAGCCGGCGTTAGCAGATACGCAGTATTTT.

This clone was seen just once. The rearrangement joins TRBV9 to TRBJ2-2; 11 nucleotides agree with TRBD2. V was clipped by 0 bases and J by 5 bases; unmatched bases: 0. CDR3 length: 15 amino acids. Germline CDR1 and CDR2: SGDLS and YYNGEE. This CDR3 reads CASSVVAGGTGELFF. DNA for the CDR3: TGTGCCAGCAGCGTAGTAGCGGGAGGGACCGGGGAGCTGTTTTTT.

This chain uses TRBV30 with TRBJ2-1, with D possibly matching TRBD2 (5 bases). V was trimmed by 5 bases and J by 0 bases, leaving 17 bases between them. The length of the CDR3 is 16 residues. Germline V CDR1 and CDR2: GTSNPN, SVGIG (reference sequence). CDR3 sequence (DNA): TGTGCCTGGGGCCGCGGGCGGACGAGCTCCTACAATGAGCAGTTCTTC. Residues: CAWGRGRTSSYNEQFF.

The genes are TRBV10-1 and TRBJ1-2; D gene ambiguous. Looked up from germline, CDR1 is WNHNN and CDR2 is SYGVQD (reference sequence). Trimming shortened V by 0 bases and J by 4 bases, and 6 bases separated the two germline ends. CDR3 size: 13 residues. CDR3 DNA sequence: TGCGCCAGCAGTGAGTCGAGTCTCTATGGCTACACCTTC. Its translation is CASSESSLYGYTF.

V usage is TRBV9 and J usage is TRBJ2-3; D not resolved. V was pared by 2 bases and J by 4 bases, with 5 bases between. The CDR3 covers 12 residues. CDR1 is SGDLS, CDR2 YYNGEE, per germline. CDR3 sequence (DNA): TGTGCCAGCAGCGTTCAGGCAGATACGCAGTATTTT. As protein: CASSVQADTQYF. The full variable domain, rest sourced from reference TRBV9 and TRBJ2-3, is DSGVTQTPKHLITATGQRVTLRCSPRSGDLSVYWYQQSLDQGLQFLIQYYNGEERAKGNILERFSAQQFPDLHSELNLSSLELGDSALYFCASSVQADTQYFGPGTRLTVL.

The chain couples TRBV19 to TRBJ1-1; TRBD1 agrees at 7 bases. The germline V gene has CDR1 LNHDA and CDR2 SQIVND (reference sequence). Trimming removed 4 bases from V and 3 bases from J; junction bases left unmatched: 2. This CDR3 has 13 residues. The CDR3 nucleotides are TGTGCCAGTAGTAGGACAGGAGACACTGAAGCTTTCTTT. Translation: CASSRTGDTEAFF.

The CDR3 nucleotides are TGTGCCAGCAGGGGACAGGGGAGGGAGACCCAGTACTTC. Translation: CASRGQGRETQYF. The chain employs TRBV6-6 and TRBJ2-5; 10 bases line up with TRBD1. Germline CDR1 and CDR2: MNHNY and SVGAGI (reference sequence). This CDR3 is 13 amino acids long. The V gene end was trimmed by 6 bases and the J gene end by 5 bases; junction bases not matched to a gene: 3.

This rearrangement joins TRBV6-1 to TRBJ2-5; the match to TRBD2 covers 7 bases. CDR1 and CDR2 from the germline V gene are MNHNS and SASEGT. J gave up 4 bases and V 9 bases, and 11 bases lay outside the gene matches. This CDR3 is built from 14 residues. The CDR3 DNA reads as TGTGCCAGTACATCTGGACCGGGGGGAGAGACCCAGTACTTC. Protein: CASTSGPGGETQYF.

V is TRBV5-1 and J is TRBJ1-2; 11 bases map to TRBD1. Per germline, CDR1 SGHRS and CDR2 YFSETQ. There are 15 residues in the CDR3. The J segment lost 3 bases and the V segment lost 4 bases, leaving 5 bases of the junction unmatched. DNA of the CDR3: TGCGCCAGCAGCCCCCGGACAGGGGGCGACTATGGCTACACCTTC. This encodes CASSPRTGGDYGYTF.

V gene TRBV11-1 combines with J gene TRBJ1-1, with TRBD1 as a possible D gene (5 bases). The CDR3 contains 14 residues. Trimming took 5 bases from V and 5 from J, leaving 15 bases between them. CDR1 SGHAT and CDR2 FQDESV come from the germline V gene (reference sequence). CDR3 in amino acids: CASSTDLRGTEAFF. The CDR3 coding sequence is TGTGCCAGCAGCACGGACCTCCGGGGGACTGAAGCTTTCTTT.

This clone has more than one count but fewer than ten. This sequence joins TRBV5-6 and TRBJ2-1, with TRBD2 matching over 10 bases. CDR3 length equals 15 residues. Germline CDR1 is SGHDT and CDR2 is YYEEEE. With V trimmed by 6 bases and J by 3 bases, 6 bases remained unmatched. CDR3 sequence reads: CASNGLADGYNEQFF. The DNA of the CDR3 is TGTGCCAGCAACGGACTAGCGGATGGCTACAATGAGCAGTTCTTC.

The rearrangement links TRBV6-5 to TRBJ1-2; 9 bases are a match to TRBD1. The CDR3 consists of 14 residues. V was pared by 6 bases and J by 3 bases, with 5 bases of the junction left unmatched. Germline lookup yields CDR1 MNHEY and CDR2 SVGAGI. The CDR3 nucleotides are TGTGCCAGCAGCTATAGGACAGGGGACTATGGCTACACCTTC. Translated: CASSYRTGDYGYTF.

CDR3 in DNA: TGTGCCAGAAGCGAGACTAGCGGGAGTAAAGGGACCTACGAGCAGTACTTC. Amino acid sequence: CARSETSGSKGTYEQYF. J is TRBJ2-7 and V is TRBV5-3; 12 bases fit TRBD2. TRBV5-3 is flagged as an ORF with uncertain function. Germline trimming cut 4 bases from V and 2 bases from J; bases unmatched to any gene: 10. The CDR3 consists of 17 residues.

The rearrangement joins TRBV6-6 to TRBJ2-1, with 10 bases aligning to TRBD2. Germline V gene data show CDR1 as MNHNY and CDR2 as SVGAGI (reference sequence). Losses at the gene ends were 5 bases for V and 9 bases for J; bases not matched to a gene: 7. The length of the CDR3 is 14 residues. The CDR3 spells CASSGAGGPTEQFF. CDR3 coding DNA: TGTGCCAGCAGTGGAGCGGGAGGGCCCACTGAGCAGTTCTTC.

The chain carries TRBV27 and TRBJ2-7; 11 nucleotides line up with TRBD2. The CDR3 covers 15 residues. The V segment lost 6 bases and the J segment 2 bases; nucleotides outside the gene matches: 6. CDR1 is MNHEY, CDR2 SMNVEV, per germline (reference sequence). CDR3 amino acids: CASSWGTSGTYEQYF. CDR3 bases: TGTGCCAGCAGCTGGGGGACTAGCGGAACCTACGAGCAGTACTTC.

The chain uses TRBV5-4 and TRBJ1-2; tentative D call: TRBD1 (5 bases). The CDR3 totals 15 residues. The ends were cut back, 3 bases at V and 2 bases at J, with 14 bases in the middle. Germline CDR1 reads SGHNT; CDR2 reads YYREEE (reference sequence). The CDR3 bases are TGTGCCAGCAGCTGGGGACGGGAGAAAAACTATGGCTACACCTTC. Translated: CASSWGREKNYGYTF.

This clone appeared once. This chain links TRBV7-2 with TRBJ2-7; TRBD2 matches at 8 bases. The CDR3 sequence is 14 residues long. CDR1 is SGHTA, CDR2 FQGNSA, per germline. V shed 3 bases and J 3 bases; nucleotides not matched to a gene: 4. The CDR3 here is CASSFREGRYEQYF. The CDR3 nucleotides read TGTGCCAGCAGCTTCCGGGAGGGCCGCTACGAGCAGTACTTC.

DNA of the CDR3: TGTGCCATCAGTGAGTCTGGCGGGAGTTCTTATGAGCAGTTCTTC. It is translated as CAISESGGSSYEQFF. The genes are TRBV10-3 and TRBJ2-1; TRBD2 aligns across 7 bases. Germline-derived CDR1 and CDR2 are ENHRY and SYGVKD. This CDR3 contains 15 residues. V shed 0 bases and J 8 bases; nucleotides not matched to a gene: 7.

The chain combines TRBV7-3 with TRBJ2-1, with TRBD2 as a possible D gene (5 bases). CDR3 length: 13 amino acids. Between the trimmed V and J ends, which lost 4 bases and 3 bases, there was a span of 7 bases. Germline V gene lookup returns CDR1 SGHTA and CDR2 FQGTGA. CDR3 nucleotide sequence: TGTGCCAGCAGCTCGGGGAGCTACAATGAGCAGTTCTTC. Translating it yields CASSSGSYNEQFF.

The rearrangement joins TRBV29-1 to TRBJ2-1; 7 bases fit TRBD1. Germline CDR1 is SQVTM and CDR2 is ANQGSEA. J lost 14 bases, V lost 5 bases, and 15 bases had no gene match. The CDR3 spans 13 residues. The CDR3: CSVSPRDSRWKFF. For the CDR3, the DNA is TGCAGCGTTTCCCCGAGGGACAGCCGCTGGAAGTTCTTC.

This clone came up a few times. This chain joins TRBV4-1 and TRBJ2-6; D is perhaps TRBD1 (6 bases). Germline V gene sequence: CDR1 MGHRA, CDR2 YSYEKL. V lost 2 bases and J 2 bases, leaving 10 bases between the germline ends. The CDR3 is 16 residues long. CDR3 amino acids: CASSQQQGAGANVLTF. In DNA form, the CDR3 reads TGCGCCAGCAGCCAACAACAGGGTGCTGGGGCCAACGTCCTGACTTTC.

V usage is TRBV30 and J usage is TRBJ2-1, with a weak D call TRBD2 (5 bases). Trimming shortened V by 4 bases and J by 5 bases, and 15 bases separated the two germline ends. The CDR3 length is 14 residues. CDR1 GTSNPN and CDR2 SVGIG come from the germline V gene (reference sequence). This chain's CDR3 is CAWIGVAQNNEQFF. Here the CDR3 DNA reads TGTGCCTGGATCGGGGTTGCCCAGAACAATGAGCAGTTCTTC.